This T cell receptor beta chain was identified in a study of blood T cell repertoires in COVID-19. Source study methods: Reference gene primer amplification yielded estimated nucleated cell counts. Sequencing used immunoSEQ multiplex PCR; TCRdb keeps in-frame clones, though not all of them. That table gives V, J and clone size, and the DNA gave D and trimming. The repertoire holds 180,000 or so clones, with approximately 90% as singletons. Germline values: CDR1 LGHNA, CDR2 YSLEER. CDR3 length: 14 residues. With 5 bases removed from V and 2 bases from J, the gap between germline ends came to 11 bases. The clonotype was recovered from an elderly woman in a cohort sampled during active or convalescent COVID-19. Sequenced material: peripheral blood. This chain links TRBV4-3 with TRBJ2-3; D perhaps matches TRBD1 (5 bases). The CDR3 loop is CASSYTGNTDTQYF. The DNA for the CDR3 is TGCGCCAGCAGCTATACAGGTAACACAGATACGCAGTATTTT.